This TCR beta chain derives from a study of blood T cell repertoires in COVID-19 (dated by TCRdb to 2019 to 2021). In terms of the full investigation: The collaborator samples originated in the United States, Italy and Spain and spanned the acute and convalescent phases of COVID-19. The prospective study material was composed of cDNA or gDNA derived from T cells, B-cell-depleted T cells, or PBMCs. Deeply sampled blood TCRbeta repertoires from subjects exposed to, actively infected with, or recovered from COVID-19 were included in the dataset. The repertoires were made available in a free public database intended to serve as a resource for research on the immune response to SARS-CoV-2. The samples were drawn from the first 160 participants of the ongoing ImmuneRACE study and from over a thousand subjects provided by 6 global collaborators. The sample metadata nearly always contained a de-identified subject ID, COVID-19 status, age in years and sex. Where available, HLA class I and class II types were obtained from metadata supplied by the sample provider rather than from assay-based typing.

Participants in the prospective study were aged roughly 18 to 100 years, lived in about two dozen United States geographic areas, and enrolled through a virtual design. In the prospective study, cohorts were assigned on the basis of participant-reported clinical history obtained from a screening survey and a study questionnaire. Recovered participants in ImmuneRACE Cohort 3 were defined by two consecutive negative NP/OP PCR tests, clearance by a healthcare professional, or resolution of symptoms. Each participant in the prospective study had whole blood, serum and a nasopharyngeal or oropharyngeal swab collected by mobile phlebotomists. Over an approximately 2-month period, participants in the prospective study had the option of providing additional blood draws and questionnaires. Before DNA extraction, prospective study blood samples were shipped either frozen or at room temperature. For this clone: The specificity of this receptor is unknown. No clone much larger than this one lies a single base away; base qualities are absent.

Study-wide findings and limitations: How much clinical and demographic metadata was included differed by source and by participant, and the metadata was provided uncurated.

The junction carries 17 bases between V and J, which are trimmed by 3 bases and 0 bases respectively. Including the terminal cysteine and phenylalanine, the CDR3 comprises 17 residues. The entry retains the CDR3 DNA only, 51 bases that are in frame from base 1. The germline V gene specifies SGDLS as CDR1 and YYNGEE as CDR2. The immunoSEQ Assay, a bias-controlled multiplex PCR, was used to amplify TCRbeta CDR3 regions from genomic DNA. Regarding the original processing steps: Within the assay, amplification of reference gene primers was used to estimate how many nucleated cells each sample contained. To quantify the absolute abundance of each unique TCRbeta CDR3 rearrangement, sequence reads were collapsed and filtered. For each sample, productive Simpson clonality was calculated as the square root of Simpson's diversity index across productive rearrangements. TCRdb took over this immuneACCESS table, retaining in-frame rearrangements with V and J assigned. Such tables are incomplete; in checked studies, under half of the missing clones stem from an unresolved V gene, and the remainder is unexplained. For V, J and clone size, that table is used; D and trimming come from the DNA. Present in this sample are 500,000 or so clones, about 85% of which were seen just once. The ten biggest clones cover about 0.75% of the sample.

In this chain, TRBV9 is recombined with TRBJ2-3; TRBD2 could be the D gene, as 7 bases match. The sequencing sample was made of PBMCs or T cells enriched from blood (not recorded which). The clonotype comes from a woman under 30 who had recovered from COVID-19. The bases are TGTGCCAGCAGCGAAGGAGGGGGAGGGGTGAGCACAGATACGCAGTATTTT. Its coded protein is CASSEGGGGVSTDTQYF.